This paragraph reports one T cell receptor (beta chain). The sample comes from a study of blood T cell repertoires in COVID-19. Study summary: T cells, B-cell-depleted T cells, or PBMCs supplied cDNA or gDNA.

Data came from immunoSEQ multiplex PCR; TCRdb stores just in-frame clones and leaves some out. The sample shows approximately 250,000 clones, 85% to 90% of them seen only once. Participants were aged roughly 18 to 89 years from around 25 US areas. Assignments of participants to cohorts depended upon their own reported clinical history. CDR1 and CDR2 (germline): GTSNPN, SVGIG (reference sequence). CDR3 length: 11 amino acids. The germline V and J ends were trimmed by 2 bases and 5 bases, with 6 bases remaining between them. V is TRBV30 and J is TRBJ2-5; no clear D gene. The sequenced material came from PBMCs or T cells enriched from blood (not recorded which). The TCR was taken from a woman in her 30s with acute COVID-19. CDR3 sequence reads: CAWSSTETQYF. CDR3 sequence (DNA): TGTGCCTGGAGTAGCACTGAGACCCAGTACTTC.